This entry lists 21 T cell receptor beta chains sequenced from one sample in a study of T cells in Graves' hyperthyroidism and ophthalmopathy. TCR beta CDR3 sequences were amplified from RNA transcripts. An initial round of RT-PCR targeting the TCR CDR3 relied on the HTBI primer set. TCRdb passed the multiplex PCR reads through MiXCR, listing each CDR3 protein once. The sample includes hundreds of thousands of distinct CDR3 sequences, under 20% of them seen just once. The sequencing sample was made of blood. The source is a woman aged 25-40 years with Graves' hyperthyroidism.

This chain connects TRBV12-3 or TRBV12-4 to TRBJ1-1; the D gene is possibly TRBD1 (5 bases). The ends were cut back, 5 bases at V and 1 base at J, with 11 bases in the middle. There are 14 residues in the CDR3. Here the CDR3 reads CASSPGLGNTEAFF. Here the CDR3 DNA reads TGTGCCAGCAGTCCAGGGTTGGGGAACACTGAAGCTTTCTTT.

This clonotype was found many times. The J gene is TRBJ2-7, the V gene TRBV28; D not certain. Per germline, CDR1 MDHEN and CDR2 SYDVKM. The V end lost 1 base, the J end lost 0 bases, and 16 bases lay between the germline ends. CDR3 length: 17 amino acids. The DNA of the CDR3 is TGTGCCAGCAGTTTATCCGTTTTTGAGACGGGCTCCTACGAGCAGTACTTC. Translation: CASSLSVFETGSYEQYF.

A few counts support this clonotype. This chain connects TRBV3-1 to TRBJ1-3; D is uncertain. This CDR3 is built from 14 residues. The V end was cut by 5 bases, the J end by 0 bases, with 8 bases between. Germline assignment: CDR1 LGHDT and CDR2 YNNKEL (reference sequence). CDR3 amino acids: CASSEDVSGNTIYF. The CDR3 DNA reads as TGTGCCAGCAGCGAGGATGTCTCTGGAAACACCATATATTTT.

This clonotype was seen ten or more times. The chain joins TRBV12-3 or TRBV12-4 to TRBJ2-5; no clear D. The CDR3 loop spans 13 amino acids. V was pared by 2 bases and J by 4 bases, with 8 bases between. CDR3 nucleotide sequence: TGTGCCAGCAGTTTACTCCTCAGAGAGACCCAGTACTTC. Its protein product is CASSLLLRETQYF.

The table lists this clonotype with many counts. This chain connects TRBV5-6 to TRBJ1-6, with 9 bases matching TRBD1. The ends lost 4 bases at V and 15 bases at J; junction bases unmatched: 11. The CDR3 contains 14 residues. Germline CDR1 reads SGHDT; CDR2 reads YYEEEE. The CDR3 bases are TGTGCCAGCAGCATCGGACAGGGGCCCCGTGTCCTCCACTTT. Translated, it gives CASSIGQGPRVLHF.

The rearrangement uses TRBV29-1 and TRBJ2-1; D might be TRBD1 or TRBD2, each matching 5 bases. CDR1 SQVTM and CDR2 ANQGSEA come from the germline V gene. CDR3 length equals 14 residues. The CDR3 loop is CTSSGASAPGEQFF. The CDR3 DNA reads TGCACCTCATCCGGGGCTAGTGCCCCCGGCGAGCAGTTCTTC.

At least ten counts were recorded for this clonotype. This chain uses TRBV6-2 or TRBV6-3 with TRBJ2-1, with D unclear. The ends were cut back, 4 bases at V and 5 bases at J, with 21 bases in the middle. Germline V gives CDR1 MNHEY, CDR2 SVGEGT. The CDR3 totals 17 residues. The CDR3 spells CASSFRADSYRDNEQFF. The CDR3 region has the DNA TGTGCCAGCAGTTTCCGGGCCGATTCATACCGGGACAATGAGCAGTTCTTC.

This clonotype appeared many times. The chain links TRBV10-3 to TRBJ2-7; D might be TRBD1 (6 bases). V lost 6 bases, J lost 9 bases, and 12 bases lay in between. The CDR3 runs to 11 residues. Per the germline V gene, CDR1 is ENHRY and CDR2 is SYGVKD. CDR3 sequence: CAISSRDTQYF. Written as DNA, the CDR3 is TGTGCCATCAGCAGCCGGGACACGCAGTACTTC.

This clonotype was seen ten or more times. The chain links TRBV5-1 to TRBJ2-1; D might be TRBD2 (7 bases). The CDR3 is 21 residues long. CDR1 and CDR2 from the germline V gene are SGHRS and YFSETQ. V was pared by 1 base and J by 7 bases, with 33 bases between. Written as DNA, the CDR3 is TGCGCCAGCAGCTTGTACCCCACCGGGGGGCACCGTGGTCTAGTTTTGAATGAGCAGTTCTTC. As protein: CASSLYPTGGHRGLVLNEQFF.

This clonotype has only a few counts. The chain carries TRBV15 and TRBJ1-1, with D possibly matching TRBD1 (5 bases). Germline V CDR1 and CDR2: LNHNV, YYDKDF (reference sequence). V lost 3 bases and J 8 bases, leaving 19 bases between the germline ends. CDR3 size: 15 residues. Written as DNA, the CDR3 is TGTGCCACCAGCAGGAAAGGACACTCCCGAGGAGAAGCTTTCTTT. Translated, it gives CATSRKGHSRGEAFF.

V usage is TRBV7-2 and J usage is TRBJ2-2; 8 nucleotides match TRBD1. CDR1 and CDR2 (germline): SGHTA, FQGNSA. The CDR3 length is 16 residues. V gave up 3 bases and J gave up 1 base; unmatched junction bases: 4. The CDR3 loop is CASSFQGTGNTGELFF. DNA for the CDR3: TGTGCCAGCAGCTTTCAGGGGACAGGGAACACCGGGGAGCTGTTTTTT.

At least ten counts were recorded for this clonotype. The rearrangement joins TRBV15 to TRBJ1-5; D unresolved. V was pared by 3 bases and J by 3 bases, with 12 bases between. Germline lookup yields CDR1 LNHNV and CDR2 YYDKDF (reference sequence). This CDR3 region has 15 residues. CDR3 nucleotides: TGTGCCACCAGCAGTGTACACCGGACCAATCAGCCCCAGCATTTT. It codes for CATSSVHRTNQPQHF.

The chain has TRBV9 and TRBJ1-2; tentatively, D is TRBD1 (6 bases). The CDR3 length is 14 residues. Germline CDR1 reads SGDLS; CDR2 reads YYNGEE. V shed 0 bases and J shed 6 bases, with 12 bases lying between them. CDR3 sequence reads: CASSVAGAGDGYTF. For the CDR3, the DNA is TGTGCCAGCAGCGTAGCTGGGGCAGGGGATGGCTACACCTTC.

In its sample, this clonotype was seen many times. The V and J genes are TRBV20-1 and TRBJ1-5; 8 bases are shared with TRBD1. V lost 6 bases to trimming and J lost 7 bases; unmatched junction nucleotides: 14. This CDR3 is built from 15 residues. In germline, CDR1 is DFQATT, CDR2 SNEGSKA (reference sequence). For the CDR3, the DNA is TGCAGTGCCCCAAACACGGGGACAGGATTCCAGCCCCAGCATTTT. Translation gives CSAPNTGTGFQPQHF.

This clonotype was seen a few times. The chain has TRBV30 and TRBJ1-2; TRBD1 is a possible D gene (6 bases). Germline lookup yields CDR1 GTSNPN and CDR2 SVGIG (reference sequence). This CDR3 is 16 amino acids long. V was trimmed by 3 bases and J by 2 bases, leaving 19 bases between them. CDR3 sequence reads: CAWRPLGAGANYGYTF. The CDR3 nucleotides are TGTGCCTGGAGACCCTTAGGGGCAGGGGCGAACTATGGCTACACCTTC.

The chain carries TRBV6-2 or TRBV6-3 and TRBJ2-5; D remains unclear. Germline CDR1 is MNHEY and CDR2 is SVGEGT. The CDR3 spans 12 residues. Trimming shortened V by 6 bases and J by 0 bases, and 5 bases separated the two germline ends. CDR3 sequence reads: CASRRNQETQYF. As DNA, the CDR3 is TGTGCCAGCAGAAGGAACCAAGAGACCCAGTACTTC.

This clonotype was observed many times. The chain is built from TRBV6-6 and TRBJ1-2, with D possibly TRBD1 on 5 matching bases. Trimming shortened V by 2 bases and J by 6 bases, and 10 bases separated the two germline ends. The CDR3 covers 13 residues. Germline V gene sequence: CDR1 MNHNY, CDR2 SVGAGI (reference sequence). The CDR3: CASSYDSLDGYTF. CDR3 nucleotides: TGTGCCAGCAGTTACGACAGTTTGGATGGCTACACCTTC.

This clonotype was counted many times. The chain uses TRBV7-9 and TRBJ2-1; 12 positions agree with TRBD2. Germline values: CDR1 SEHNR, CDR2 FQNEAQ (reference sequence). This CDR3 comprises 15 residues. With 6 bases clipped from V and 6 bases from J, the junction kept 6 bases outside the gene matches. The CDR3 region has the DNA TGTGCCAGCAGACCCGGACTAGCGGGAATCAATGAGCAGTTCTTC. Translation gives CASRPGLAGINEQFF.

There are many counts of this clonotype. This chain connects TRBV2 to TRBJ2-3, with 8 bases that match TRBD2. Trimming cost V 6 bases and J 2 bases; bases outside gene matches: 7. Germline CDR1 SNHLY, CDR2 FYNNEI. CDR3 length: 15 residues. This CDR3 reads CASRRAGGPTDTQYF. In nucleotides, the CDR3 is TGTGCCAGCAGGCGGGCGGGGGGACCCACAGATACGCAGTATTTT.

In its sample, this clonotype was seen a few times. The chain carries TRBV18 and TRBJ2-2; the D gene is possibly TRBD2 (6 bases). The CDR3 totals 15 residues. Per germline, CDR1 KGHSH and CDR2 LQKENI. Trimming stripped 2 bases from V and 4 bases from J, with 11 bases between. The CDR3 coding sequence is TGTGCCAGCTCACCAATTTACGGGGGCACCGGGGAGCTGTTTTTT. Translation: CASSPIYGGTGELFF. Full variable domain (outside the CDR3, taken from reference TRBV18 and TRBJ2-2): NAGVMQNPRHLVRRRGQEARLRCSPMKGHSHVYWYRQLPEEGLKFMVYLQKENIIDESGMPKERFSAEFPKEGPSILRIQQVVRGDSAAYFCASSPIYGGTGELFFGEGSRLTVL.

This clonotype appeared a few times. The chain's CDR3 is CASRTGGHQPQHF. CDR3 sequence (DNA): TGTGCCAGCCGGACAGGGGGCCACCAGCCCCAGCATTTT. The V gene is TRBV6-2 or TRBV6-3, the J gene TRBJ1-5; 11 bases match TRBD1. The V gene end was trimmed by 8 bases and the J gene end by 7 bases; junction bases not matched to a gene: 4. Germline CDR1 reads MNHEY; CDR2 reads SVGEGT. The CDR3 has 13 amino acids.